A single sample is the source of the 8 T cell receptor beta chains below, sequenced in a study of long-term antiretroviral therapy in people with HIV (dated 2022 in TCRdb). The immunoSEQ hsTCRB v3.0 assay was used at survey level resolution for TRB variable region sequencing. This immuneACCESS table, as held by TCRdb, lists in-frame sequences with V and J called but not all clones. Of the missing ones, under half trace to an unresolved V gene in checked studies; the others have no known cause. In this sample the table shows about 34,000 clones, 70% to 90% of which occur a single time. The ten largest clones represent approximately 4.8% of the sample. The sequencing used unsorted PBMCs, collected just over 2.7 years before starting antiretroviral therapy. The receptors were gathered from a woman aged 25 to 45 with HIV.

V usage is TRBV5-6 and J usage is TRBJ2-7; 13 bases fit TRBD2. CDR1 SGHDT and CDR2 YYEEEE come from the germline V gene. The CDR3 is 16 residues long. Losses at the gene ends were 0 bases for V and 2 bases for J; bases not matched to a gene: 2. The CDR3 sequence is CASSLGLAGGPYEQYV. CDR3 DNA: TGTGCCAGCAGCTTGGGACTAGCGGGGGGACCCTACGAGCAGTACGTC.

The chain recombines TRBV27 with TRBJ1-2; the match to TRBD1 covers 7 bases. The CDR3 runs 15 residues. With V trimmed by 3 bases and J by 0 bases, 4 bases remained unmatched. Per germline, CDR1 MNHEY and CDR2 SMNVEV (reference sequence). The CDR3 here is CASSLGDSTNYGYTF. The CDR3 nucleotides read TGTGCCAGCAGTTTGGGGGACAGTACTAACTATGGCTACACCTTC.

The chain carries TRBV2 and TRBJ1-6; D is undetermined. The CDR3 loop spans 16 amino acids. The V end lost 7 bases, the J end lost 2 bases, and 15 bases lay between the germline ends. The V gene's germline CDR1 is SNHLY and CDR2 FYNNEI. The CDR3 here is CASIGVEGTYNSPLHF. The CDR3 DNA is TGTGCCAGCATTGGGGTTGAGGGAACCTATAATTCACCCCTCCACTTT.

The chain joins TRBV7-2 to TRBJ2-5; 9 bases are shared with TRBD2. This CDR3 is built from 17 residues. V was pared by 1 base and J by 5 bases, with 11 bases of the junction left unmatched. Per the germline V gene, CDR1 is SGHTA and CDR2 is FQGNSA. The CDR3 DNA is TGTGCCAGCAGCTTAGGGCCCTTCGCGGGGGGGCGGGAGACCCAGTACTTC. Amino acid sequence: CASSLGPFAGGRETQYF.

This chain joins TRBV19 and TRBJ1-2, with a tentative D call TRBD1 (6 bases). This CDR3 has 16 amino acids. V gave up 1 base and J gave up 5 bases, with 17 bases separating them. Per the germline V gene, CDR1 is LNHDA and CDR2 is SQIVND (reference sequence). The CDR3 region is CASSIVGMGHEYGYTF. Here the CDR3 DNA reads TGTGCCAGTAGTATAGTCGGTATGGGACACGAATATGGCTACACCTTC.

This clone has just one count. The chain links TRBV7-2 to TRBJ1-1; tentative D call: TRBD1 (6 bases). Per germline, CDR1 SGHTA and CDR2 FQGNSA. The CDR3 totals 15 residues. Trimming shortened V by 0 bases and J by 1 base, and 9 bases separated the two germline ends. CDR3 in amino acids: CASSLADSRNTEAFF. CDR3 nucleotide sequence: TGTGCCAGCAGCTTAGCGGACAGTCGGAACACTGAAGCTTTCTTT. Full variable domain (outside the CDR3, taken from reference TRBV7-2 and TRBJ1-1): GAGVSQSPSNKVTEKGKDVELRCDPISGHTALYWYRQSLGQGLEFLIYFQGNSAPDKSGLPSDRFSAERTGGSVSTLTIQRTQQEDSAVYLCASSLADSRNTEAFFGQGTRLTVV.

The chain couples TRBV6-1 to TRBJ2-7; 8 nucleotides agree with TRBD2. The V gene's germline CDR1 is MNHNS and CDR2 SASEGT. The trim removed 2 bases at V and 2 bases at J, leaving 5 bases unmatched. The length of the CDR3 is 15 residues. The CDR3 spells CASSEQDGGAYEQYV. DNA for the CDR3: TGTGCCAGCAGTGAACAAGACGGGGGGGCCTACGAGCAGTACGTC.

The V gene is TRBV18, the J gene TRBJ1-1, with a tentative D call TRBD1 (6 bases). The germline CDR1 and CDR2 sequences are KGHSH and LQKENI. CDR3 size: 19 residues. The ends were cut back, 4 bases at V and 1 base at J, with 25 bases in the middle. This CDR3 reads CASSQTGSGAWLTNTEAFF. The CDR3 DNA reads as TGTGCCAGCTCACAAACAGGGTCGGGAGCGTGGCTTACGAACACTGAAGCTTTCTTT.